The 19 T cell receptor beta chains reported below all come from one sample, sequenced in a study of shared clonotypes between healthy human individuals. Using immunoSEQ multiplex PCR, the repertoire was profiled, and TCRdb retains in-frame clones only, with some absent. This table has a few million clones, approximately 95% appearing once. Input material: naive CD4+ T cells from PBMCs. Stated subset: CD45RA+ positively selected. These receptors came from a man between 18 and 35 years old in good health. Some clones in this sample may be carry-over from other donors' samples.

This sequence joins TRBV28 and TRBJ1-2; D gene unclear. V lost 5 bases and J 6 bases, leaving 10 bases between the germline ends. The CDR3 has 12 amino acids. Per the germline V gene, CDR1 is MDHEN and CDR2 is SYDVKM. CDR3 sequence reads: CASSAVGNGYTF. The DNA for the CDR3 is TGTGCCAGCAGTGCCGTAGGGAATGGCTACACCTTC.

For this clone: The junction departs from germline at one end; a sequencing error may be responsible. J is TRBJ2-4 and V is TRBV28; the D gene could be TRBD1 or TRBD2 (6 bases each). In germline, CDR1 is MDHEN, CDR2 SYDVKM. The CDR3 sequence is 12 residues long. This chain's CDR3 is CASTTHQGGGHF. CDR3 sequence (DNA): TGTGCCAGCACCACCCACCAAGGAGGGGGTCACTTC. Based on the CDR3 plus reference TRBV28 and TRBJ2-4, the full variable domain is DVKVTQSSRYLVKRTGEKVFLECVQDMDHENMFWYRQDPGLGLRLIYFSYDVKMKEKGDIPEGYSVSREKKERFSLILESASTNQTSMYLCASTTHQGGGHFGAGTRLSVL.

CDR3 DNA: TGTGCCGGATGCCGGGAGAATAATGAAAAACTGTTTTTT. Amino acid sequence: CAGCRENNEKLFF. The chain has TRBV2 and TRBJ1-4; no clear D gene. Looked up from germline, CDR1 is SNHLY and CDR2 is FYNNEI. V was trimmed by 11 bases and J by 4 bases, leaving 14 bases between them. The CDR3 loop spans 13 amino acids.

The chain is built from TRBV9 and TRBJ1-3; no clear D. Trimming shortened V by 4 bases and J by 2 bases, and 7 bases separated the two germline ends. This CDR3 is built from 13 residues. Germline lookup yields CDR1 SGDLS and CDR2 YYNGEE. The CDR3 loop reads CASSPTPGNTIYF. The CDR3 DNA is TGTGCCAGCAGCCCTACCCCTGGAAACACCATATATTTT. The full variable domain, with the rest looked up from reference TRBV9 and TRBJ1-3, is DSGVTQTPKHLITATGQRVTLRCSPRSGDLSVYWYQQSLDQGLQFLIQYYNGEERAKGNILERFSAQQFPDLHSELNLSSLELGDSALYFCASSPTPGNTIYFGEGSWLTVV.

The chain joins TRBV2 to TRBJ2-2; the D is unclear. Between the trimmed V and J ends, which lost 7 bases and 6 bases, there was a span of 15 bases. Germline CDR1 reads SNHLY; CDR2 reads FYNNEI. The CDR3 runs 14 residues. The CDR3, as DNA: TGTGCCAGCACTAGTACCCCCCACGCCGGGGAGCTGTTTTTT. It encodes CASTSTPHAGELFF. Variable domain in full (rest from reference TRBV2 and TRBJ2-2): EPEVTQTPSHQVTQMGQEVILRCVPISNHLYFYWYRQILGQKVEFLVSFYNNEISEKSEIFDDQFSVERPDGSNFTLKIRSTKLEDSAMYFCASTSTPHAGELFFGEGSRLTVL.

The chain is built from TRBV18 and TRBJ1-1, with 8 bases fitting TRBD1. The CDR3 has 17 amino acids. The junction had 9 bases not matched to a gene; V was cut back by 3 bases and J by 0 bases. Germline V gene lookup returns CDR1 KGHSH and CDR2 LQKENI. The CDR3 DNA reads TGTGCCAGCTCACCCTTGGGGACAGGAAATATGAACACTGAAGCTTTCTTT. It encodes CASSPLGTGNMNTEAFF.

This clone showed up just a few times. This rearrangement joins TRBV29-1 to TRBJ1-4, with D uncertain. CDR1 SQVTM and CDR2 ANQGSEA come from the germline V gene. V was pared by 2 bases and J by 5 bases, with 9 bases between. This CDR3 spans 13 amino acids. CDR3 region: CSVETGYNEKLFF. The CDR3 nucleotides read TGCAGCGTTGAAACGGGATACAATGAAAAACTGTTTTTT.

The chain uses TRBV7-3 and TRBJ2-1; 7 nucleotides align to TRBD2. The germline CDR1 and CDR2 sequences are SGHTA and FQGTGA. The CDR3 runs to 16 residues. V lost 4 bases and J lost 3; bases outside the gene matches: 9. The DNA of the CDR3 is TGTGCCAGCAGCTCCCCTGGGGGGACTAACTACAATGAGCAGTTCTTC. Protein sequence: CASSSPGGTNYNEQFF.

This clone was found once. This sequence joins TRBV15 and TRBJ1-4; no firm D call. The CDR3 contains 16 residues. Between the trimmed V and J ends, which lost 0 bases and 3 bases, there was a span of 11 bases. In germline, CDR1 is LNHNV, CDR2 YYDKDF (reference sequence). CDR3 sequence reads: CATSREPRIANEKLFF. CDR3 in DNA: TGTGCCACCAGCAGAGAACCGAGGATCGCTAATGAAAAACTGTTTTTT.

The chain carries TRBV7-3 and TRBJ2-1; tentatively, D is TRBD1 or TRBD2 (5 bases each). CDR1 is SGHTA and CDR2 is FQGTGA in the germline V gene. Trimming shortened V by 2 bases and J by 6 bases, and 8 bases separated the two germline ends. The CDR3 is 13 amino acids. The DNA for the CDR3 is TGTGCCAGCAGCTTAGGGACCCGCAATGAGCAGTTCTTC. Residues: CASSLGTRNEQFF.

The J gene is TRBJ2-5, the V gene TRBV2; the D is unclear. Deletions cut 3 bases from V and 2 bases from J, with 13 bases between. The CDR3 extends over 15 amino acids. Germline V CDR1 and CDR2: SNHLY, FYNNEI. The CDR3 region has the DNA TGTGCCAGCAGTGACGACGCACTGTTTCAAGAGACCCAGTACTTC. Protein sequence: CASSDDALFQETQYF.

Turning to this clone: In the same sample, other DNA sequences code for this CDR3. The chain combines TRBV9 with TRBJ2-7; 10 nucleotides agree with TRBD2. Germline V gives CDR1 SGDLS, CDR2 YYNGEE. The CDR3 totals 14 residues. Losses at the gene ends were 2 bases for V and 3 bases for J; bases not matched to a gene: 2. The CDR3 DNA is TGTGCCAGCAGCGTGGCTAGCGGGAGCTACGAGCAGTACTTC. Translating gives CASSVASGSYEQYF.

The CDR3 sequence is CASSQTLGAEAFF. The DNA for the CDR3 is TGTGCCAGCAGCCAAACATTGGGAGCTGAAGCTTTCTTT. This rearrangement joins TRBV7-3 to TRBJ1-1; D is undetermined. The V end was cut by 5 bases, the J end by 6 bases, with 13 bases between. Germline values: CDR1 SGHTA, CDR2 FQGTGA. CDR3 length: 13 amino acids.

The gene calls are TRBV11-2 and TRBJ2-1; 7 bases align to TRBD1. This CDR3 is built from 16 residues. Germline CDR1 SGHAT, CDR2 FQNNGV. V lost 6 bases and J lost 0; bases outside the gene matches: 8. CDR3 in amino acids: CASSPLTGRSYNEQFF. In DNA, the CDR3 is TGTGCCAGCAGTCCTCTGACAGGGCGCTCCTACAATGAGCAGTTCTTC.

For the CDR3, the DNA is TGTGCCAGTAGAAGTCGCGGGGTTCTCGGAGAGACCCAGTACTTC. Its protein is CASRSRGVLGETQYF. The chain joins TRBV19 to TRBJ2-5; possibly TRBD2 for D (6 bases). The V and J ends lost 6 bases and 4 bases respectively, with 18 bases between them. The CDR3 totals 15 residues. Germline V CDR1 and CDR2: LNHDA, SQIVND (reference sequence).

The chain carries TRBV28 and TRBJ1-4, with D possibly TRBD1 on 5 matching bases. Germline loops: CDR1 MDHEN, CDR2 SYDVKM. The CDR3 is 14 residues long. V was trimmed by 5 bases and J by 7 bases, leaving 14 bases between them. The CDR3 sequence is CASSESGPSEKLFF. The CDR3 nucleotides read TGTGCCAGCAGTGAATCGGGACCGAGTGAAAAACTGTTTTTT.

V is TRBV18 and J is TRBJ2-7; TRBD2 matches at 10 bases. The CDR3 has 16 amino acids. V shed 3 bases, J shed 2 bases, and the junction held 7 bases outside the gene matches. Germline lookup yields CDR1 KGHSH and CDR2 LQKENI. The CDR3 loop is CASSPRLAGTAYEQYF. The DNA of the CDR3 is TGTGCCAGCTCACCCCGACTAGCGGGCACCGCCTACGAGCAGTACTTC.

Comments on this clone: In the same sample, other DNA sequences code for this CDR3. The chain joins TRBV18 to TRBJ1-4; D ambiguous. The CDR3 is made up of 13 amino acids. Germline V gene data show CDR1 as KGHSH and CDR2 as LQKENI. V lost 4 bases and J 5 bases, leaving 8 bases between the germline ends. CDR3 coding DNA: TGTGCCAGCTCACGAGGAGGGAATGAAAAACTGTTTTTT. It translates to CASSRGGNEKLFF.

The CDR3 DNA reads as TGTGCCTACAAGGCCCCGGGACAGATCTACAATGAGCAGTTCTTC. Its translation is CAYKAPGQIYNEQFF. The chain recombines TRBV30 with TRBJ2-1; 7 bases align to TRBD1. The CDR3 runs to 15 residues. Germline trimming cut 7 bases from V and 3 bases from J; bases unmatched to any gene: 12. CDR1 is GTSNPN and CDR2 is SVGIG in the germline V gene (reference sequence).